This entry lists 20 T cell receptor beta chains sequenced from one sample in a study of blood T cell repertoires in COVID-19. Produced via immunoSEQ multiplex PCR; TCRdb's table is partial and in-frame only. The data show a few hundred thousand clones, over 75% seen once. Source material: peripheral blood. The receptors were sampled from a woman aged 45 to 65 with acute or convalescent COVID-19.

The V gene is TRBV10-3, the J gene TRBJ2-7; 11 nucleotides align to TRBD1. After removal of 6 bases from V and 9 bases from J, the junction contained 10 bases not matched to a gene. The CDR3 is 14 amino acids. Germline V CDR1 and CDR2: ENHRY, SYGVKD. The CDR3 reads CAIRLGQGAPLQYF. CDR3 bases: TGTGCCATCAGGCTCGGACAGGGGGCCCCGCTGCAGTACTTC.

The genes are TRBV19 and TRBJ1-2; D is unclear. With 7 bases removed from V and 8 bases from J, the gap between germline ends came to 17 bases. Germline CDR1 and CDR2: LNHDA and SQIVND (reference sequence). This CDR3 has 13 residues. The CDR3 loop is CASNSRRTFGYTF. The CDR3 DNA reads TGTGCCAGTAATAGCCGGAGGACCTTCGGCTACACCTTC.

The chain joins TRBV30 to TRBJ1-4; 9 nucleotides align to TRBD1. The CDR3 has 14 amino acids. The germline V gene encodes CDR1 GTSNPN and CDR2 SVGIG (reference sequence). The trim removed 3 bases at V and 6 bases at J, leaving 5 bases unmatched. Written as DNA, the CDR3 is TGTGCCTGGAGAGCCGGGACAGGGTATGAAAAACTGTTTTTT. Protein sequence: CAWRAGTGYEKLFF.

In its sample, this clone was seen a few times. The chain uses TRBV6-5 and TRBJ2-7; perhaps TRBD2 as D (6 bases). CDR1 MNHEY and CDR2 SVGAGI come from the germline V gene. Trimming pared 6 bases from V and 0 bases from J, leaving 12 bases between. This CDR3 region has 14 residues. The CDR3 coding sequence is TGTGCCAGCAGACGGGACTTCTCCTCCTACGAGCAGTACTTC. Its protein is CASRRDFSSYEQYF.

The chain employs TRBV28 and TRBJ1-6; no firm D call. V gave up 7 bases and J gave up 6 bases, with 13 bases separating them. From germline, CDR1 is MDHEN and CDR2 SYDVKM. The CDR3 is made up of 14 amino acids. CDR3 region: CASTPNSGNSPLHF. CDR3 DNA sequence: TGTGCCAGCACCCCCAATTCGGGTAATTCACCCCTCCACTTT. The whole variable domain, filled in from reference TRBV28 and TRBJ1-6, reads DVKVTQSSRYLVKRTGEKVFLECVQDMDHENMFWYRQDPGLGLRLIYFSYDVKMKEKGDIPEGYSVSREKKERFSLILESASTNQTSMYLCASTPNSGNSPLHFGNGTRLTVT.

This clone has more than one count but fewer than ten. The chain uses TRBV9 and TRBJ1-6, with 9 bases lining up with TRBD1. Germline V gene sequence: CDR1 SGDLS, CDR2 YYNGEE. The CDR3 is 17 residues long. V shed 0 bases, J shed 4 bases, and the junction held 5 bases outside the gene matches. The CDR3 sequence: CASSVGSGTGYNSPLHF. CDR3 nucleotide sequence: TGTGCCAGCAGCGTAGGGTCCGGGACAGGGTATAATTCACCCCTCCACTTT.

The chain links TRBV6-1 to TRBJ1-4; tentative D call: TRBD1 (6 bases). V dropped 4 bases and J dropped 7 bases, with 19 bases sitting between them. The germline V gene encodes CDR1 MNHNS and CDR2 SASEGT. This CDR3 region has 16 residues. The CDR3 spells CASSGPTQGLGEKLFF. The CDR3, as DNA: TGTGCCAGCAGTGGGCCCACACAGGGCCTCGGTGAAAAACTGTTTTTT.

The J gene is TRBJ1-2, the V gene TRBV18; 8 positions match TRBD1. Germline V gene data show CDR1 as KGHSH and CDR2 as LQKENI. This CDR3 has 15 residues. J was trimmed by 3 bases and V by 3 bases; bases with no gene match: 6. For the CDR3, the DNA is TGTGCCAGCTCACCCTCAGGGGGCGCCGACTATGGCTACACCTTC. Translation: CASSPSGGADYGYTF.

The chain employs TRBV11-2 and TRBJ2-3; possibly TRBD1 for D (7 bases). With 1 base removed from V and 4 bases from J, the gap between germline ends came to 9 bases. The CDR3 totals 14 residues. CDR1 is SGHAT and CDR2 is FQNNGV in the germline V gene. CDR3 amino acids: CASSLARGADTQYF. CDR3 coding DNA: TGTGCCAGCAGCTTAGCCAGGGGGGCAGATACGCAGTATTTT.

The gene calls are TRBV30 and TRBJ2-1; 7 bases map to TRBD1. CDR3 size: 16 residues. The germline V gene has CDR1 GTSNPN and CDR2 SVGIG (reference sequence). V lost 4 bases and J lost 0; bases outside the gene matches: 9. CDR3 coding DNA: TGTGCCTGGAAACGGACAGGTCGGAGCTCCTACAATGAGCAGTTCTTC. Translated: CAWKRTGRSSYNEQFF.

The V gene is TRBV11-2, the J gene TRBJ1-6, with D perhaps matching TRBD1 (5 bases). Germline V gene sequence: CDR1 SGHAT, CDR2 FQNNGV. The V end lost 4 bases, the J end lost 0 bases, and 10 bases lay between the germline ends. The CDR3 totals 16 residues. CDR3 nucleotide sequence: TGTGCCAGCAGCTCCGCCGGGGGCTCCTATAATTCACCCCTCCACTTT. It is translated as CASSSAGGSYNSPLHF. The variable domain in full, with the rest retrieved from reference TRBV11-2 and TRBJ1-6, is EAGVAQSPRYKIIEKRQSVAFWCNPISGHATLYWYQQILGQGPKLLIQFQNNGVVDDSQLPKDRFSAERLKGVDSTLKIQPAKLEDSAVYLCASSSAGGSYNSPLHFGNGTRLTVT.

About this clone: Other DNA variants within this sample encode the same CDR3. The chain is built from TRBV5-1 and TRBJ1-1, with 7 nucleotides matching TRBD1. V dropped 3 bases and J dropped 1; count of bases not matched to a gene: 3. Germline V lookup: CDR1 SGHRS, CDR2 YFSETQ. This CDR3 is 14 amino acids long. The CDR3 bases are TGCGCCAGCAGCTCGGGACAGACGAACACTGAAGCTTTCTTT. It codes for CASSSGQTNTEAFF.

This chain connects TRBV29-1 to TRBJ1-1; D gene unclear. Germline V gene data show CDR1 as SQVTM and CDR2 as ANQGSEA. This CDR3 comprises 14 residues. V shed 1 base and J shed 4 bases, with 13 bases lying between them. The CDR3 nucleotides read TGCAGCGTTGAAGGGGCTATGGATCGCACTGAAGCTTTCTTT. Encoded protein: CSVEGAMDRTEAFF.

J is TRBJ1-1 and V is TRBV10-3; 7 bases map to TRBD1. Germline CDR1 is ENHRY and CDR2 is SYGVKD. Trimming at V came to 1 base and at J to 0 bases, leaving 5 bases not matched to a gene. The CDR3 contains 16 residues. This chain's CDR3 is CAISEYPGGLNTEAFF. The CDR3 bases are TGTGCCATCAGTGAGTACCCAGGGGGATTGAACACTGAAGCTTTCTTT.

This sequence joins TRBV19 and TRBJ2-1; a weak D match, TRBD2 (5 bases). Trimming removed 5 bases from V and 2 bases from J, with 13 bases in between. CDR3 size: 15 residues. Germline V gene data show CDR1 as LNHDA and CDR2 as SQIVND (reference sequence). DNA of the CDR3: TGTGCCAGTAGTGACGGCGGGCACCCCTACAATGAGCAGTTCTTC. It is translated as CASSDGGHPYNEQFF. The whole variable domain, filled in from reference TRBV19 and TRBJ2-1, reads DGGITQSPKYLFRKEGQNVTLSCEQNLNHDAMYWYRQDPGQGLRLIYYSQIVNDFQKGDIAEGYSVSREKKESFPLTVTSAQKNPTAFYLCASSDGGHPYNEQFFGPGTRLTVL.

As concerns this clone: The junction differs from germline at one of its ends, possibly a read error. The gene calls are TRBV15 and TRBJ1-6, with 8 bases that match TRBD1. From germline, CDR1 is LNHNV and CDR2 YYDKDF (reference sequence). The length of the CDR3 is 13 residues. The CDR3 here is CATSRDPAGGDNF. The CDR3 DNA sequence: TGTGCCACCAGCAGAGATCCGGCAGGGGGCGATAACTTT.

J is TRBJ2-2 and V is TRBV18; D may be TRBD2 (6 bases). The germline V gene has CDR1 KGHSH and CDR2 LQKENI. The CDR3 totals 15 residues. V lost 4 bases and J lost 0, with 9 bases in between. The CDR3 loop reads CASSQGTPNTGELFF. CDR3 DNA: TGTGCCAGCTCACAAGGGACTCCGAACACCGGGGAGCTGTTTTTT.

The chain carries TRBV5-6 and TRBJ2-1; D is possibly TRBD2 (6 bases). Trimming shortened V by 0 bases and J by 15 bases, and 13 bases separated the two germline ends. The CDR3 length is 12 residues. Per the germline V gene, CDR1 is SGHDT and CDR2 is YYEEEE. The CDR3 nucleotides are TGTGCCAGCAGCTTGGCGAGGCGGGATAGGTTCTTC. Translated, it gives CASSLARRDRFF. Variable domain in full (rest from reference TRBV5-6 and TRBJ2-1): DAGVTQSPTHLIKTRGQQVTLRCSPKSGHDTVSWYQQALGQGPQFIFQYYEEEERQRGNFPDRFSGHQFPNYSSELNVNALLLGDSALYLCASSLARRDRFFGPGTRLTVL.

This sequence joins TRBV2 and TRBJ2-1; the D is unclear. CDR1 and CDR2 (germline): SNHLY, FYNNEI. The V end lost 4 bases, the J end lost 6 bases, and 4 bases lay between the germline ends. The length of the CDR3 is 11 residues. CDR3 bases: TGTGCCAGCAGTGTCTTCAATGAGCAGTTCTTC. Translating gives CASSVFNEQFF.

The V call is TRBV6-5, the J call TRBJ2-5; D perhaps matches TRBD1 (5 bases). V lost 8 bases and J 2 bases, leaving 15 bases between the germline ends. This CDR3 comprises 14 residues. Per germline, CDR1 MNHEY and CDR2 SVGAGI. This CDR3 reads CASSQGGSQETQYF. As DNA, the CDR3 is TGTGCCAGCTCCCAGGGTGGGTCACAAGAGACCCAGTACTTC.